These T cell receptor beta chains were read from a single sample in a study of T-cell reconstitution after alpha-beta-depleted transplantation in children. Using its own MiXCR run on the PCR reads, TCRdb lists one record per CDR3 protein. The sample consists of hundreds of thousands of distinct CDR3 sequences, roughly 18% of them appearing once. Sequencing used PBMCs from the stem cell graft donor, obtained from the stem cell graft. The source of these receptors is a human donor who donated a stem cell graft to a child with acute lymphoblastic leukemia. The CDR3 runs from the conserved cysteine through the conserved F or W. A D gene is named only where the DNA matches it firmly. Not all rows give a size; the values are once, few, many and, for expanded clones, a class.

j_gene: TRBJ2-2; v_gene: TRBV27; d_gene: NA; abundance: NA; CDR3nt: TGTGCCAGCAGTTTATGGGACGGGGCCGCCGGGGAGCTGTTTTTT; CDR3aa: CASSLWDGAAGELFF
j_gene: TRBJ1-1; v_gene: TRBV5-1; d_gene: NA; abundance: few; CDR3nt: TGCGCCAGCAGGGCGGGACGCGACACTGAAGCTTTCTTT; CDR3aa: CASRAGRDTEAFF
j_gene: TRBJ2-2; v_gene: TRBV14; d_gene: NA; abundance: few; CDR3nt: TGTGCCAGCAGCCGCCTCTCACCAGGGCGCGCCGGGGAGCTGTTTTTT; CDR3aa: CASSRLSPGRAGELFF
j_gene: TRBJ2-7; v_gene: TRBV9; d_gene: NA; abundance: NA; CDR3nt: TGTGCCAGCAGCGCCCTTGCAACAGGGTTCCACGAGCAGTACTTC; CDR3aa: CASSALATGFHEQYF
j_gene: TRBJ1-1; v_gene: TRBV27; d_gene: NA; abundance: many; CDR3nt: TGTGCCAGCAGTTTACCCGGCACTGAAGCTTTCTTT; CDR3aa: CASSLPGTEAFF
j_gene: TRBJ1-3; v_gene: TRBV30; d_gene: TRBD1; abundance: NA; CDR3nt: TGTGCCTGGACTCTACCGCCGGGACAGGGTGGAAACACCATATATTTT; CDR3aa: CAWTLPPGQGGNTIYF
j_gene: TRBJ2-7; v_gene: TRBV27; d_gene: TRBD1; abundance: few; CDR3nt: TGTGCCAGCAGTCCACGGACAGGACGGACTGCTTCCTACGAGCAGTACTTC; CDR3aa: CASSPRTGRTASYEQYF
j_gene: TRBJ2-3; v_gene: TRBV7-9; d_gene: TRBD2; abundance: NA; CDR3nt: TGTGCCAGCAGCTTACACAGCGGGGGCACAGATACGCAGTATTTT; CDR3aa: CASSLHSGGTDTQYF
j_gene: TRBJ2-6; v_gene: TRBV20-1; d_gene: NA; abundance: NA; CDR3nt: TGCAGTGCTAGAGCGAGTGCTGGGGCCAACGTCCTGACTTTC; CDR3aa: CSARASAGANVLTF
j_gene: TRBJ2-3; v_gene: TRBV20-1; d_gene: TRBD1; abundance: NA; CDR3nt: TGCAGTGCTAGCAGACAGGGAAGCACAGATACGCAGTATTTT; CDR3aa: CSASRQGSTDTQYF
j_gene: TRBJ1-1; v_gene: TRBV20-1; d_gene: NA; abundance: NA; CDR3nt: TGCAGTGCTAGATTTGGCACTATGAACACTGAAGCTTTCTTT; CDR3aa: CSARFGTMNTEAFF
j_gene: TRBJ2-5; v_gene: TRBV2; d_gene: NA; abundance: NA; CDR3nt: TGTGCCAGCACCCCCCTCCCTATTGCAAGGGGGGAGACCCAGTACTTC; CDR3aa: CASTPLPIARGETQYF
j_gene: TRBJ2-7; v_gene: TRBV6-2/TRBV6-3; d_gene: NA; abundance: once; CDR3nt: TGTGCCACCTATCCCCGGGACCACTCCTACGAGCAGTACTTC; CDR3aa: CATYPRDHSYEQYF
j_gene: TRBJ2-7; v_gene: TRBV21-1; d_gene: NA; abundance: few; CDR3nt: TGTGCCAGCAGCACTGGGCCCGGGGGCTACGAGCAGTACTTC; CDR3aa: CASSTGPGGYEQYF
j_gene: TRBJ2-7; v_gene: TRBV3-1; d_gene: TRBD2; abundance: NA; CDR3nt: TGTGCCAGCAGCCGGCCGGGACTAGCCTACGAGCAGTACTTC; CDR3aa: CASSRPGLAYEQYF
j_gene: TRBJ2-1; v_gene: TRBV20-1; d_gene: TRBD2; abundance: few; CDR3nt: TGCAGTGCCACCCCTAGGGGACTAGCCCGGAGGAGGTCCTACAATGAGCAGTTCTTC; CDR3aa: CSATPRGLARRRSYNEQFF
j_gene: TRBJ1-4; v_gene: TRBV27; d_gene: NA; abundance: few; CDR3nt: TGTGCCAGCAGTTTAGCGGGGGCTGATGAAAAACTGTTTTTT; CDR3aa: CASSLAGADEKLFF
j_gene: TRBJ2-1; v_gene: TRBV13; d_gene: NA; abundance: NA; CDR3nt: TGTGCCAGCACCCTGGGGGGGGCCGGCGACAATGAGCAGTTCTTC; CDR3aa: CASTLGGAGDNEQFF
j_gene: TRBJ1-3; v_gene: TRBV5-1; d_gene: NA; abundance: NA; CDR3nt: TGCGCCAGCAGCGGAGAGGGGAGCCAAGTGTATTTT; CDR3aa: CASSGEGSQVYF
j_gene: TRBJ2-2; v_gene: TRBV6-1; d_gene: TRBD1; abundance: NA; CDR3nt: TGTGCCAGCATCGAGACAGGGGGCGACCCCGGGGAGCTGTTTTTT; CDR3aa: CASIETGGDPGELFF
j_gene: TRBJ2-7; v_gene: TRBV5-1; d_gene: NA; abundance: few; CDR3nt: TGCGCCAGCAGTTTCCTCCGGGACACACGCTACGAGCAGTACTTC; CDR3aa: CASSFLRDTRYEQYF
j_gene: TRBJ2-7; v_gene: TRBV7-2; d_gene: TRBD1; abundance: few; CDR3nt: TGTGCCAGCAGCTTACGGCCAGGGGGCGGCGGAAACGAGCAGTACTTC; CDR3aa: CASSLRPGGGGNEQYF